This passage covers 27 T cell receptor beta chains from one sample sequenced in a study of cytomegalovirus exposure and HLA in healthy donors. The PCR was carried out with 60 Vbeta primers and 13 Jbeta primers. Here immunoSEQ multiplex PCR was the method, and the copy in TCRdb shows in-frame clones only, minus some. In the table there are about 130,000 clones, around 78% of which are singletons. The sequencing input was PBMCs. These receptors were obtained from a man between 60 and 75 years old in good health and CMV-seropositive.

V usage is TRBV6-1 and J usage is TRBJ2-1; D is undetermined. V was cut by 2 bases and J by 1 base, with 9 bases left in between. The CDR3 spans 15 residues. CDR1 is MNHNS and CDR2 is SASEGT in the germline V gene. This CDR3 is CASSELSTSYNEQFF. In nucleotides, the CDR3 is TGTGCCAGCAGTGAACTGTCGACTTCCTACAATGAGCAGTTCTTC.

The rearrangement joins TRBV27 to TRBJ1-2; 9 bases match TRBD1. This CDR3 is built from 17 residues. V shed 3 bases, J shed 5 bases, and the junction held 13 bases outside the gene matches. Germline CDR1 and CDR2: MNHEY and SMNVEV (reference sequence). CDR3 in amino acids: CASSFTGGAGIVYGYTF. Here the CDR3 DNA reads TGTGCCAGCAGTTTCACAGGGGGCGCGGGGATCGTATATGGCTACACCTTC.

This chain joins TRBV29-1 and TRBJ1-2; TRBD1 matches 7 bases. The CDR3 is 15 amino acids. V gave up 4 bases and J gave up 2 bases; unmatched junction bases: 10. Germline V gene data show CDR1 as SQVTM and CDR2 as ANQGSEA. The CDR3, as DNA: TGCAGCGTTGCGAGGGACAGTCGAATAAACTATGGCTACACCTTC. Its translation is CSVARDSRINYGYTF.

The chain employs TRBV5-1 and TRBJ1-2, with TRBD1 as a possible D gene (5 bases). The CDR3 runs to 12 residues. CDR1 is SGHRS, CDR2 YFSETQ, per germline. Trimming removed 0 bases at V and 5 bases at J, with 5 bases between. Here the CDR3 reads CASSLEGYGYTF. The CDR3 DNA reads as TGCGCCAGCAGCTTGGAGGGGTATGGCTACACCTTC.

The chain uses TRBV28 and TRBJ1-4, with D perhaps TRBD1 (6 bases). The CDR3 is 14 residues long. V was cut by 7 bases and J by 2 bases, with 11 bases left in between. The V gene's germline CDR1 is MDHEN and CDR2 SYDVKM. CDR3 sequence reads: CASTMGATNEKLFF. CDR3 nucleotides: TGTGCCAGCACCATGGGGGCGACTAATGAAAAACTGTTTTTT.

The chain joins TRBV27 to TRBJ1-2; tentatively, D is TRBD1 (5 bases). The CDR3 runs 12 residues. V lost 6 bases to trimming and J lost 9 bases, with 14 bases between them. Germline V gene data show CDR1 as MNHEY and CDR2 as SMNVEV (reference sequence). The CDR3 protein is CASRAGSGRYTF. CDR3 coding DNA: TGTGCCAGCAGAGCAGGGTCCGGTCGCTACACCTTC.

The chain couples TRBV4-1 to TRBJ1-6; D unclear. Germline V lookup: CDR1 MGHRA, CDR2 YSYEKL. This CDR3 spans 16 amino acids. The ends were cut back, 0 bases at V and 10 bases at J, with 16 bases in the middle. The DNA of the CDR3 is TGCGCCAGCAGCCAAGAACCCCGGCAGGTTGAATCACCCCTCCACTTT. Translating it yields CASSQEPRQVESPLHF.

The chain has TRBV2 and TRBJ2-1, with D perhaps TRBD1 (6 bases). CDR1 is SNHLY and CDR2 is FYNNEI in the germline V gene. V was pared by 3 bases and J by 8 bases, with 11 bases between. There are 13 residues in the CDR3. In DNA form, the CDR3 reads TGTGCCAGCAGTGATACAGGGAAGGATGAGCAGTTCTTC. Protein sequence: CASSDTGKDEQFF.

The V call is TRBV6-1, the J call TRBJ1-4; TRBD1 agrees at 7 bases. Germline CDR1 is MNHNS and CDR2 is SASEGT. The CDR3 runs 14 residues. V lost 3 bases, J lost 10 bases, and 8 bases stayed unmatched. The CDR3 reads CASSESRQGGKLFF. The CDR3 nucleotides are TGTGCCAGCAGTGAGTCCCGACAGGGAGGAAAACTGTTTTTT.

The chain is built from TRBV7-3 and TRBJ2-5; D not certain. The CDR3 runs 13 residues. The V gene lost 2 bases and the J gene lost 2 bases, with 6 bases spanning the gap. Germline CDR1 is SGHTA and CDR2 is FQGTGA. The CDR3 here is CASSLGRQETQYF. The CDR3 DNA reads as TGTGCCAGCAGCTTAGGCAGACAAGAGACCCAGTACTTC.

The sample holds one count of this clone. The chain is built from TRBV28 and TRBJ1-1; a possible D gene is TRBD1 (5 bases). Trimming took 7 bases from V and 7 from J, leaving 16 bases between them. Germline CDR1 reads MDHEN; CDR2 reads SYDVKM. The CDR3 runs to 13 residues. CDR3 protein: CASIRPAGGEAFF. The CDR3, as DNA: TGTGCCAGCATCCGACCCGCCGGGGGTGAAGCTTTCTTT.

The chain recombines TRBV6-6 with TRBJ2-7, with D possibly being TRBD1 (5 bases). Trimming cost V 3 bases and J 3 bases, with 12 bases left between them. The length of the CDR3 is 14 residues. Per the germline V gene, CDR1 is MNHNY and CDR2 is SVGAGI (reference sequence). CDR3 sequence (DNA): TGTGCCAGCAGTTATTCCGACAGTTACTACGAGCAGTACTTC. Amino acids: CASSYSDSYYEQYF.

In this sample, this clone turned up a few times. The J gene is TRBJ2-3, the V gene TRBV18; D possibly corresponds to TRBD2 (5 bases). The CDR3 totals 17 residues. The germline CDR1 and CDR2 sequences are KGHSH and LQKENI. V lost 2 bases, J lost 4 bases, and 19 bases lay in between. CDR3: CASSPAEGSRLPDTQYF. CDR3 in DNA: TGTGCCAGCTCACCAGCTGAGGGCAGTAGGCTTCCAGATACGCAGTATTTT.

The genes are TRBV23-1 and TRBJ2-7, with TRBD1 matching over 10 bases. Being an ORF, TRBV23-1 has a function that is uncertain. V was pared by 4 bases and J by 1 base, with 4 bases of the junction left unmatched. The CDR3 consists of 15 residues. DNA of the CDR3: TGCGCCAGCAGTCCCCCGGGACAGGGGTCCTACGAGCAGTACTTC. This encodes CASSPPGQGSYEQYF.

The V gene is TRBV19, the J gene TRBJ2-2; possible D gene TRBD2, 7 bases. Germline-derived CDR1 and CDR2 are LNHDA and SQIVND (reference sequence). V lost 3 bases and J 3 bases, leaving 11 bases between the germline ends. The CDR3 is 15 amino acids. Here the CDR3 reads CASSMGGADTGELFF. CDR3 coding DNA: TGTGCCAGTAGTATGGGGGGGGCCGACACCGGGGAGCTGTTTTTT.

This clone appeared a few times. This sequence joins TRBV4-1 and TRBJ2-7; TRBD1 is a possible D gene (5 bases). V lost 0 bases and J 1 base, leaving 16 bases between the germline ends. This CDR3 is 17 amino acids long. Looked up from germline, CDR1 is MGHRA and CDR2 is YSYEKL. CDR3 DNA sequence: TGCGCCAGCAGCCAAGATCGTTTAGGTGGGGCGTCCTACGAGCAGTACTTC. Translated: CASSQDRLGGASYEQYF.

CDR3 loop: CASSPGFFGGGAEAFF. The CDR3, as DNA: TGTGCCAGCAGCCCTGGGTTCTTCGGGGGAGGTGCTGAAGCTTTCTTT. The rearrangement links TRBV7-9 to TRBJ1-1, with a possible D match to TRBD1 (5 bases). The CDR3 loop spans 16 amino acids. The germline V and J ends were trimmed by 5 bases and 6 bases, with 22 bases remaining between them. From germline, CDR1 is SEHNR and CDR2 FQNEAQ (reference sequence).

This clone was found a few times. The chain employs TRBV4-2 and TRBJ2-7; 7 bases fit TRBD2. This CDR3 is 14 amino acids long. Germline CDR1 and CDR2: LGHNA and YNFKEQ. Losses at the gene ends were 1 base for V and 7 bases for J; bases not matched to a gene: 7. The CDR3 region has the DNA TGTGCCAGCAGCCAAGCCACCGGGACTAAAGAGCAGTACTTC. Translation: CASSQATGTKEQYF.

This clone was recorded a few times. The gene calls are TRBV5-6 and TRBJ1-5, with TRBD1 matching over 9 bases. This CDR3 has 14 residues. Germline V CDR1 and CDR2: SGHDT, YYEEEE. J gave up 8 bases and V 1 base, and 4 bases lay outside the gene matches. The CDR3 here is CASSLWDRAEPQHF. The CDR3 region has the DNA TGTGCCAGCAGCTTGTGGGACAGGGCTGAGCCCCAGCATTTT.

The chain couples TRBV10-3 to TRBJ1-4; TRBD1 matches 9 bases. The CDR3 is made up of 15 amino acids. The J segment lost 7 bases and the V segment lost 5 bases, leaving 8 bases of the junction unmatched. Germline V lookup: CDR1 ENHRY, CDR2 SYGVKD. The CDR3 loop reads CAISNPGQGSEKLFF. DNA for the CDR3: TGTGCCATCAGTAACCCGGGACAGGGAAGTGAAAAACTGTTTTTT.

J is TRBJ2-5 and V is TRBV7-3; TRBD2 agrees at 14 bases. V trimming: 5 bases; J trimming: 9 bases; junction bases outside the gene matches: 11. The germline V gene has CDR1 SGHTA and CDR2 FQGTGA. The CDR3 length is 16 residues. The CDR3 sequence is CASSVSGLAGEVAQYF. CDR3 in DNA: TGTGCCAGCAGCGTCTCGGGACTAGCGGGGGAGGTGGCCCAGTACTTC.

This chain joins TRBV5-1 and TRBJ1-2, with TRBD1 matching 9 bases. CDR1 SGHRS and CDR2 YFSETQ come from the germline V gene. Trimming cost V 0 bases and J 12 bases; bases outside gene matches: 9. The CDR3 has 14 amino acids. CDR3 in DNA: TGCGCCAGCAGCTTGGATGGGACAGGGAGGGGAGACACCTTC. This gives the protein CASSLDGTGRGDTF.

CDR3 amino acids: CASAKDSSYEQYF. DNA of the CDR3: TGTGCCAGCGCGAAGGACAGCTCCTACGAGCAGTACTTC. The rearrangement joins TRBV19 to TRBJ2-7, with a possible D match to TRBD1 (6 bases). Germline loops: CDR1 LNHDA, CDR2 SQIVND (reference sequence). The length of the CDR3 is 13 residues. V lost 9 bases, J lost 0 bases, and 12 bases lay in between.

The chain employs TRBV5-1 and TRBJ1-3, with unresolved D. This CDR3 has 13 amino acids. V lost 2 bases and J lost 4, with 7 bases in between. Looked up from germline, CDR1 is SGHRS and CDR2 is YFSETQ. The CDR3: CASSLREGNTIYF. The CDR3 DNA follows: TGCGCCAGCAGCTTAAGGGAGGGAAACACCATATATTTT. Full variable domain (remainder filled in from reference TRBV5-1 and TRBJ1-3): KAGVTQTPRYLIKTRGQQVTLSCSPISGHRSVSWYQQTPGQGLQFLFEYFSETQRNKGNFPGRFSGRQFSNSRSEMNVSTLELGDSALYLCASSLREGNTIYFGEGSWLTVV.

V is TRBV5-1 and J is TRBJ1-1, with TRBD1 matching 9 bases. The CDR3 is made up of 14 amino acids. The V gene end was trimmed by 2 bases and the J gene end by 6 bases; junction bases not matched to a gene: 5. The germline CDR1 and CDR2 sequences are SGHRS and YFSETQ. The CDR3: CASSFGTGFAEAFF. CDR3 in DNA: TGCGCCAGCAGCTTCGGGACAGGGTTCGCTGAAGCTTTCTTT.

V and J are TRBV9 and TRBJ1-5; 9 bases line up with TRBD1. This CDR3 has 15 amino acids. V shed 5 bases and J 1 base; nucleotides not matched to a gene: 4. Germline CDR1 reads SGDLS; CDR2 reads YYNGEE. CDR3 bases: TGTGCCAGCAGTACAGGGGGCGAGAGCAATCAGCCCCAGCATTTT. The encoded protein is CASSTGGESNQPQHF.

This clone has more than one count but fewer than ten. Being one base from a much bigger clone, this may be a read error. The chain uses TRBV30 and TRBJ2-6, with D perhaps TRBD2 (7 bases). The CDR3 consists of 17 residues. Germline V gene sequence: CDR1 GTSNPN, CDR2 SVGIG (reference sequence). The CDR3 sequence is CAWRGGGGYSGANLLTF. The CDR3, as DNA: TGTGCCTGGAGAGGGGGGGGCGGGTACTCTGGGGCCAACCTCCTGACTTTC.